This TCR beta chain originates from a study of OX40 agonist ivuxolimab in advanced cancers. Study observations and caveats: There were also nonresponders showing low normalized T-cell clonal expansion. Antigens targeted by the expanded peripheral T cells were not determined.

Clones were sequenced by immunoSEQ multiplex PCR, and TCRdb holds only the in-frame ones, with some missing. This table holds roughly 23,000 clones, around 85% found once. About this clone itself: What it binds is unknown.

Blood draws occurred at baseline, cycle 4 day 1, and cycle 7 day 1. The sequence derives from an adult with an advanced solid tumor such as melanoma, head and neck, liver or kidney cancer. Sample: CD4+ or CD8+ T cells sorted from blood, taken in a trial of the OX40 agonist ivuxolimab.

CDR3 coding DNA: TGCAGCTTTGGACAGTCCACTGAAGCTTTCTTT. The encoded protein is CSFGQSTEAFF. This chain joins TRBV29-1 and TRBJ1-1; the D gene is possibly TRBD1 (6 bases). CDR1 is SQVTM, CDR2 ANQGSEA, per germline. The CDR3 consists of 11 residues. V shed 8 bases and J shed 4 bases, with 11 bases lying between them. The whole variable domain, filled in from reference TRBV29-1 and TRBJ1-1, reads SAVISQKPSRDICQRGTSLTIQCQVDSQVTMMFWYRQQPGQSLTLIATANQGSEATYESGFVIDKFPISRPNLTFSTLTVSNMSPEDSSIYLCSFGQSTEAFFGQGTRLTVV.